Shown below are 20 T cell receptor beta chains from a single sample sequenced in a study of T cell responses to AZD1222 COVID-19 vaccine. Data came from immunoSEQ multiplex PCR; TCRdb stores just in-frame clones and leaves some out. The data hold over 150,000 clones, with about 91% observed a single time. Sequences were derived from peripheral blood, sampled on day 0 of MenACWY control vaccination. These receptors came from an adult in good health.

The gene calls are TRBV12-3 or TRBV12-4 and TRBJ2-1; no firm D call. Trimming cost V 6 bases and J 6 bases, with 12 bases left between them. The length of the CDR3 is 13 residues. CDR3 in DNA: TGTGCCAGCAGGCGGACGTCGGCCAATGAGCAGTTCTTC. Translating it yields CASRRTSANEQFF.

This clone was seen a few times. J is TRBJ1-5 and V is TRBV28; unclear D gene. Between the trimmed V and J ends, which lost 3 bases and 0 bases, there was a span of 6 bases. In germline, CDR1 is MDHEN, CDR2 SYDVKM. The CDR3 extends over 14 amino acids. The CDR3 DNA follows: TGTGCCAGCAGTTTGCAATCTAGCAATCAGCCCCAGCATTTT. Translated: CASSLQSSNQPQHF.

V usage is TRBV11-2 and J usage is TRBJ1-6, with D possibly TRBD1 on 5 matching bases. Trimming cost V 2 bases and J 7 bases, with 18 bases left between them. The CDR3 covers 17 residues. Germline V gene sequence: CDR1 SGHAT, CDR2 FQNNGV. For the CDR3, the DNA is TGTGCCAGCAGCTTACCCTCAGGAACATGGGGGAATTCACCCCTCCACTTT. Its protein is CASSLPSGTWGNSPLHF.

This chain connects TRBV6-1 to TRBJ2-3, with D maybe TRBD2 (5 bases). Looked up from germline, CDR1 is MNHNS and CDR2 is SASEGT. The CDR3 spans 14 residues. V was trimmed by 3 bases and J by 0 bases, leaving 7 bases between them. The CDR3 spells CASSDGRSTDTQYF. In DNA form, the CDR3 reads TGTGCCAGCAGTGATGGGAGAAGCACAGATACGCAGTATTTT.

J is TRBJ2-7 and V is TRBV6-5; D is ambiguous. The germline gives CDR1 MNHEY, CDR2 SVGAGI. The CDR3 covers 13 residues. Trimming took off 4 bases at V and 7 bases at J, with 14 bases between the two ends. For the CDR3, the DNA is TGTGCCAGCAGTTTCCAGACCGCCGCGGAGCAGTACTTC. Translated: CASSFQTAAEQYF.

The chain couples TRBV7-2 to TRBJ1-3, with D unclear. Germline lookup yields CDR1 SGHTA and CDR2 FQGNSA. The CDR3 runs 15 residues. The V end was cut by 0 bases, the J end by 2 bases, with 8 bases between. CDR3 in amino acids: CASSLARLTGNTIYF. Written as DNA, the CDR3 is TGTGCCAGCAGCTTAGCTCGCTTAACTGGAAACACCATATATTTT.

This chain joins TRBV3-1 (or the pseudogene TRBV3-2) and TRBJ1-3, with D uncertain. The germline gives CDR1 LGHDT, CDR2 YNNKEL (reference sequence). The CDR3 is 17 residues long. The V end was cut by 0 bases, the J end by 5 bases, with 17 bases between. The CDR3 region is CASSQELGITARNTIYF. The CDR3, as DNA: TGTGCCAGCAGCCAAGAGCTGGGGATAACGGCCCGAAACACCATATATTTT.

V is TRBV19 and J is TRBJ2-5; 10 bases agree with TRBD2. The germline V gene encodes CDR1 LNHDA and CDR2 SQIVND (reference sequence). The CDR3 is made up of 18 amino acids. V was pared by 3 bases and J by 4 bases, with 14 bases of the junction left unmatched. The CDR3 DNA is TGTGCCAGTAGTATCGGGTTCCTAGCGGGAGTAAGGGGAGAGACCCAGTACTTC. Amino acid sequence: CASSIGFLAGVRGETQYF.

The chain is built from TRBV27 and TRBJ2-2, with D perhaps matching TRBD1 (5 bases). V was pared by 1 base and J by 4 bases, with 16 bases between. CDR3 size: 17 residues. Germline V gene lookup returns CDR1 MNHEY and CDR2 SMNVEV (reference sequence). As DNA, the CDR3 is TGTGCCAGCAGTTTATTCGGCTCTCAGGGTACCACCGGGGAGCTGTTTTTT. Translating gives CASSLFGSQGTTGELFF.

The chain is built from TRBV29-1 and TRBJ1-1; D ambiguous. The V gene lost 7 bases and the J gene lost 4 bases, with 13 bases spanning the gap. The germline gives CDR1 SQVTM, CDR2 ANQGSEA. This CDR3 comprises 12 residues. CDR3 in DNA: TGCAGCGGACTAAGAGGGATCACTGAAGCTTTCTTT. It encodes CSGLRGITEAFF.

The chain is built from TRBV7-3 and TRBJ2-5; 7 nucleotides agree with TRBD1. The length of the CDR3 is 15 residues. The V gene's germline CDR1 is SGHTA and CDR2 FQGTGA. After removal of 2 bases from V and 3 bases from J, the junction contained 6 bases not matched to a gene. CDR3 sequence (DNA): TGTGCCAGCAGCTTACACGGGACAGACGAAGAGACCCAGTACTTC. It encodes CASSLHGTDEETQYF.

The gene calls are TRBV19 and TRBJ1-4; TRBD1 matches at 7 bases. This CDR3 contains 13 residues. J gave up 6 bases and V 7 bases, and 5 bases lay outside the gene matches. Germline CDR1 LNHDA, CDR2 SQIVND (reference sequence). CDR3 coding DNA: TGTGCCAGTAAGGCAGGGGGGTATGAAAAACTGTTTTTT. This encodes CASKAGGYEKLFF.

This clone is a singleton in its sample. This CDR3 is CAISAADRAFEKLFF. The DNA for the CDR3 is TGTGCCATCAGTGCGGCAGACAGGGCCTTTGAAAAACTGTTTTTT. The chain carries TRBV10-3 and TRBJ1-4, with 7 bases identical to TRBD1. CDR1 and CDR2 from the germline V gene are ENHRY and SYGVKD. The CDR3 is 15 amino acids. Unmatched junction bases numbered 9, after V lost 4 bases and J lost 7 bases.

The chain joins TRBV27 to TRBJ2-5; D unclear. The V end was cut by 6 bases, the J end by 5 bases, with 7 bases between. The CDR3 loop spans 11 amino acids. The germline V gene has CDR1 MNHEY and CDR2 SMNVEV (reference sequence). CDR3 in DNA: TGTGCCAGCAGCCACGGGGAGACCCAGTACTTC. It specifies CASSHGETQYF.

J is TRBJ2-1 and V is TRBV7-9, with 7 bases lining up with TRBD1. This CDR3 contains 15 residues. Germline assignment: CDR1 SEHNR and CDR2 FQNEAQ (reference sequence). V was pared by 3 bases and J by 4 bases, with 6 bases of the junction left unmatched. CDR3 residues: CASSFGDSLYNEQFF. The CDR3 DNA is TGTGCCAGCAGCTTCGGGGACAGCCTTTACAATGAGCAGTTCTTC. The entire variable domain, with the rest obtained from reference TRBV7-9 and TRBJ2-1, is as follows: DTGVSQNPRHKITKRGQNVTFRCDPISEHNRLYWYRQTLGQGPEFLTYFQNEAQLEKSRLLSDRFSAERPKGSFSTLEIQRTEQGDSAMYLCASSFGDSLYNEQFFGPGTRLTVL.

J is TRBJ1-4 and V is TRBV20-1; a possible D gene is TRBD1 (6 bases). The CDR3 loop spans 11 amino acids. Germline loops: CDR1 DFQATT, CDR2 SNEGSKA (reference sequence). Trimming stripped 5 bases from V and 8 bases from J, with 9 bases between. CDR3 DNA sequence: TGCAGTGCTTCAGGGGAAGAAAAACTGTTTTTT. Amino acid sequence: CSASGEEKLFF.

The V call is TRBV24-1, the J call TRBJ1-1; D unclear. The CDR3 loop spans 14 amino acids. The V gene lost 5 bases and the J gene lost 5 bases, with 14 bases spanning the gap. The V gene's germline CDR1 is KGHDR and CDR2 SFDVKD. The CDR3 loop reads CATSVPTRETEAFF. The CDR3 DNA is TGTGCCACCAGTGTTCCAACAAGAGAGACTGAAGCTTTCTTT.

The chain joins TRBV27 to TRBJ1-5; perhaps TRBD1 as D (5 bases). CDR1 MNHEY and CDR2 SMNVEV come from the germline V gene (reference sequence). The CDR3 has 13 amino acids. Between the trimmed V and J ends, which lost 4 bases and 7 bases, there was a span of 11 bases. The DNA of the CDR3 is TGTGCCAGCAGTTGGCAGGGAGGGCAGCCCCAGCATTTT. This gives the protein CASSWQGGQPQHF.

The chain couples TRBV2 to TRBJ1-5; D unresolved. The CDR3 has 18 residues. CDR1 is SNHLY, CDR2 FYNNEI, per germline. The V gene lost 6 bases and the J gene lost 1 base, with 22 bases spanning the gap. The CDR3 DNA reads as TGTGCCAGCAGACTCCCGGGAAATCGGATCTTCAGCAATCAGCCCCAGCATTTT. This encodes CASRLPGNRIFSNQPQHF. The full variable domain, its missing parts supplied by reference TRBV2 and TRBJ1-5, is EPEVTQTPSHQVTQMGQEVILRCVPISNHLYFYWYRQILGQKVEFLVSFYNNEISEKSEIFDDQFSVERPDGSNFTLKIRSTKLEDSAMYFCASRLPGNRIFSNQPQHFGDGTRLSIL.

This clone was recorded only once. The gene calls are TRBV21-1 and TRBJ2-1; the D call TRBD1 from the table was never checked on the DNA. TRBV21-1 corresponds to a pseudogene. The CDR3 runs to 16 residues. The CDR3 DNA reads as TGTGCCAGCAGCATCGGGCGGGACAGCTCCTACAATGAGCAGTTCTTC. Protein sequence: CASSIGRDSSYNEQFF.